This entry describes one TCR beta chain. This may stem from a read error, because a much larger clone lies one nucleotide away. CDR3 length: 13 residues. CDR1 and CDR2 from the germline V gene are MNHEY and SMNVEV (reference sequence). Trimming pared 9 bases from V and 9 bases from J, leaving 15 bases between. The sample is drawn from a study of CD8+CD57+ T cells in acquired aplastic anemia. TCR beta VDJ and CDR3 profiles were obtained from a genomic DNA template. Via MiXCR, TCRdb re-called the reads, giving one row per CDR3 protein. The sample lists 150,000 to 200,000 distinct CDR3 sequences, less than 60% occurring once. CD8+CD57+ cell expansion, shown by flow cytometry, had occurred in the patients selected for sequencing.

The sequenced material came from sorted CD4+, CD8+, or CD8+CD57+ T cells (not recorded which) from PBMCs. The chain employs TRBV27 and TRBJ1-6; D is uncertain. This TCR was sampled from a human donor with aplastic anemia. Here the CDR3 DNA reads TGTGCCAGTTCACGGCGGGGTAGTTCACCCCTCCACTTT. The encoded protein is CASSRRGSSPLHF.